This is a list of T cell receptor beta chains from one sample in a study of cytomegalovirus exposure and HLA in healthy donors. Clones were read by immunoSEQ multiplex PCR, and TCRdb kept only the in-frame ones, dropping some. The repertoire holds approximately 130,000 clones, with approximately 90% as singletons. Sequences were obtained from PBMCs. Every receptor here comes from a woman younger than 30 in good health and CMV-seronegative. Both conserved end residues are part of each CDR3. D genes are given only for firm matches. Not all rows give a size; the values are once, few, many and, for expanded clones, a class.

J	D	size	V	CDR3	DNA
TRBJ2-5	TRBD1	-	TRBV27	CASSYRRTGMETQYF	TGTGCCAGCAGTTACCGTAGGACAGGGATGGAGACCCAGTACTTC
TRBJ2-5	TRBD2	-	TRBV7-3	CASSLIPSGGEQTQYF	TGTGCCAGCAGCTTAATACCTAGCGGGGGGGAGCAGACCCAGTACTTC
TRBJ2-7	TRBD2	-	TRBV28	CASTQEREDYEQYF	TGTGCCAGCACCCAGGAGCGGGAGGACTACGAGCAGTACTTC
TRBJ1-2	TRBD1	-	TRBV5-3	CARSFSAGGNYGYTF	TGTGCCAGAAGTTTCTCGGCAGGGGGTAACTATGGCTACACCTTC
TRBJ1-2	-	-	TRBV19	CASSIARANYGYTF	TGTGCCAGTAGTATAGCGAGAGCTAACTATGGCTACACCTTC
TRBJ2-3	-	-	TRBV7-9	CASSLTGSTDTQYF	TGTGCCAGCAGCCTTACAGGGTCCACAGATACGCAGTATTTT
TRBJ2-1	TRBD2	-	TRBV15	CATSRGKLADSYNEQFF	TGTGCCACCAGCAGAGGAAAGCTAGCGGACTCCTACAATGAGCAGTTCTTC
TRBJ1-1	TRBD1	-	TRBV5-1	CASSLAGRGQFEAFF	TGCGCCAGCAGCTTGGCCGGCAGGGGGCAGTTTGAAGCTTTCTTT
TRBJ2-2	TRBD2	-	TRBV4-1	CASSQGPRGASNTGELFF	TGCGCCAGCAGCCAAGGTCCGCGGGGGGCGTCAAACACCGGGGAGCTGTTTTTT
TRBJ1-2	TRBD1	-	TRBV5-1	CASSFRDSDYGYTF	TGCGCCAGCAGCTTCCGGGACAGCGACTATGGCTACACCTTC
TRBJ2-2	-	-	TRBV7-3	CASSRDSTRTGELFF	TGTGCCAGCAGCCGGGACTCCACGAGGACCGGGGAGCTGTTTTTT
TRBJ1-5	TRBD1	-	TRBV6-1	CASSEDRGSNQPQHF	TGTGCCAGCAGTGAAGACAGGGGCAGCAATCAGCCCCAGCATTTT
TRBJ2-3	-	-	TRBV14	CASSQDTVSTDTQYF	TGTGCCAGCAGCCAAGATACGGTCAGCACAGATACGCAGTATTTT
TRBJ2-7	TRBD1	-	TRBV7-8	CASSVYGTGPYEQYF	TGTGCCAGCAGCGTTTATGGGACAGGGCCTTACGAGCAGTACTTC
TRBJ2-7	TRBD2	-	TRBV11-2	CASSLELAGVSEQYF	TGTGCCAGCAGCTTAGAACTAGCGGGAGTCAGCGAGCAGTACTTC
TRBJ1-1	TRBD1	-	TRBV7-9	CASSLGTGSTEAFF	TGTGCCAGCAGCTTAGGGACAGGGTCCACTGAAGCTTTCTTT
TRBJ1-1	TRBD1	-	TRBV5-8	CASRTQGAVNTEAFF	TGTGCCAGCAGGACACAGGGGGCGGTGAACACTGAAGCTTTCTTT
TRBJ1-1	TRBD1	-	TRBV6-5	CASSPDRGDNTEAFF	TGTGCCAGCAGTCCGGACAGGGGGGATAACACTGAAGCTTTCTTT
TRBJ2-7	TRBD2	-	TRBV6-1	CASDGTSGLYEQYF	TGTGCCAGCGACGGGACTAGCGGGCTCTACGAGCAGTACTTC
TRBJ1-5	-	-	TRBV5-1	CASSPGPANQPQHF	TGCGCCAGCAGCCCAGGGCCCGCTAATCAGCCCCAGCATTTT
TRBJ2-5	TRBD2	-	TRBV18	CASSPNGGSQETQYF	TGTGCCAGCTCACCTAACGGCGGGAGTCAAGAGACCCAGTACTTC
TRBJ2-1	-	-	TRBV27	CASSSPRDTGTNEQFF	TGTGCCAGCAGTTCCCCCCGGGACACGGGGACCAATGAGCAGTTCTTC
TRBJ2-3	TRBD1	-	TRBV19	CASSLWTGGIDTQYF	TGTGCCAGTAGTCTGTGGACAGGGGGGATAGATACGCAGTATTTT
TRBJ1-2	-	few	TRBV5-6	CASSFLGGYTF	TGTGCCAGCAGCTTTCTAGGAGGCTACACCTTC
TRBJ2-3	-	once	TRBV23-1	CASSIEGTFPPDTQYF	TGCGCCAGCAGTATCGAGGGAACATTCCCCCCAGATACGCAGTATTTT
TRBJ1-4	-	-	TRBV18	CASSPVSGVSLDYEKLFF	TGTGCCAGCTCACCGGTTTCAGGGGTTAGTCTCGATTATGAAAAACTGTTTTTT
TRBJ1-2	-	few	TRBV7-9	CASSLDQTGGGGYTF	TGTGCCAGCAGCTTAGACCAAACAGGTGGAGGGGGCTACACCTTC
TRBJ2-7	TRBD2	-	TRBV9	CASSVDWMGGEDEQYF	TGTGCCAGCAGCGTAGACTGGATGGGAGGGGAGGACGAGCAGTACTTC
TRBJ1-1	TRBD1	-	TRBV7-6	CASSLLPPDRGTIPNTEAFF	TGTGCCAGCAGCTTACTCCCCCCTGACAGGGGTACTATTCCGAACACTGAAGCTTTCTTT
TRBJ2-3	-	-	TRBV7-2	CASSLYRADTQYF	TGTGCCAGCAGCTTATACCGCGCAGATACGCAGTATTTT
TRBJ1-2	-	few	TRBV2	CVSGEDYGYTF	TGTGTCAGCGGGGAGGACTATGGCTACACCTTC
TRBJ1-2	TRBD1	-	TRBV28	CASRATGRGYGYTF	TGTGCCAGCAGGGCGACAGGGCGCGGCTATGGCTACACCTTC
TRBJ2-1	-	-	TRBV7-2	CASTPGADIRYEQFF	TGTGCCAGCACCCCAGGGGCGGACATCAGATATGAGCAGTTCTTC
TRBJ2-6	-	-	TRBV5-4	CASSSGSGANVLTF	TGTGCCAGCAGCTCCGGCTCTGGGGCCAACGTCCTGACTTTC
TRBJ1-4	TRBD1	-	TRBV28	CASSQGAPGNEKLFF	TGTGCCAGCAGTCAGGGGGCGCCCGGTAATGAAAAACTGTTTTTT
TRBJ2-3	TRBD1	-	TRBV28	CASSSGQEQYF	TGTGCCAGCAGTTCCGGACAGGAGCAGTATTTT
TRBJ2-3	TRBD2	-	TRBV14	CASSSEMGLAASTQYF	TGTGCCAGCAGCTCAGAGATGGGACTAGCGGCCAGTACGCAGTATTTT
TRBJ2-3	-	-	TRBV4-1	CASSQGANTDTQYF	TGCGCCAGCAGCCAGGGGGCCAACACAGATACGCAGTATTTT
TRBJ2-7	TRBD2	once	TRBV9	CASSVLAGDTEQYF	TGTGCCAGCAGCGTACTAGCGGGAGACACCGAGCAGTACTTC
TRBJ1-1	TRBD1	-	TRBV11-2	CASSSTRGLNTEAFF	TGTGCCAGCAGCAGCACCAGGGGGCTAAACACTGAAGCTTTCTTT
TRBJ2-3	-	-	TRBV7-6	CASSLVGSGSTDTQYF	TGTGCCAGCAGCTTAGTGGGTAGCGGTAGCACAGATACGCAGTATTTT
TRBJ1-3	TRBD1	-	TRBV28	CASSLGGGAGNTIYF	TGTGCCAGCAGTTTAGGAGGGGGCGCTGGAAACACCATATATTTT
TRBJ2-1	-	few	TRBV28	CASSLPYSYNEQFF	TGTGCCAGCAGTTTGCCCTACTCCTACAATGAGCAGTTCTTC
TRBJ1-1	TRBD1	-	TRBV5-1	CASSFEGATEAFF	TGCGCCAGCAGCTTCGAGGGGGCCACTGAAGCTTTCTTT
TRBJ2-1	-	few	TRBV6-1	CASSEAGGPNEQFF	TGTGCCAGCAGTGAAGCGGGGGGGCCCAATGAGCAGTTCTTC
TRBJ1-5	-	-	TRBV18	CASSPSVSNQPQHF	TGTGCCAGCTCACCATCGGTTAGCAATCAGCCCCAGCATTTT
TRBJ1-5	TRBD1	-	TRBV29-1	CSVLGTGSGVSNQPQHF	TGCAGCGTTTTAGGGACAGGGTCTGGAGTGAGCAATCAGCCCCAGCATTTT
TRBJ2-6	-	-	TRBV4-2	CASSQGNRDFRSGANVLTF	TGTGCCAGCAGCCAAGGTAACAGGGATTTTCGATCTGGGGCCAACGTCCTGACTTTC
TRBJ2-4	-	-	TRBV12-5	CASGLVQGRGAKNIQYF	TGTGCTAGTGGTTTGGTACAAGGTAGGGGTGCCAAAAACATTCAGTACTTC
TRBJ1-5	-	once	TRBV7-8	CASSLDSRRIGNQPQHF	TGTGCCAGCAGCTTAGACTCTAGGCGGATTGGCAATCAGCCCCAGCATTTT
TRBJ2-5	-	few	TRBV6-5	CASSYLGEETQYF	TGTGCCAGCAGTTACTTAGGGGAAGAGACCCAGTACTTC
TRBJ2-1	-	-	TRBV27	CASSLGKAGTPYNEQFF	TGTGCCAGCAGTTTAGGGAAAGCGGGTACCCCCTACAATGAGCAGTTCTTC
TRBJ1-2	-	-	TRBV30	CAWQQGSYGYTF	TGTGCCTGGCAACAGGGTTCCTATGGCTACACCTTC
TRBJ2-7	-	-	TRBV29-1	CSVELRGGGPYEQYF	TGCAGCGTTGAACTTCGAGGGGGGGGACCCTACGAGCAGTACTTC
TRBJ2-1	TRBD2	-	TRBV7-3	CASSLSGVGLAGGNEQFF	TGTGCCAGCAGCTTAAGCGGAGTTGGGCTAGCGGGAGGGAATGAGCAGTTCTTC
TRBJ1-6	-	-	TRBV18	CASSPFWGGDSPLHF	TGTGCCAGCTCCCCCTTTTGGGGGGGCGATTCACCCCTCCACTTT
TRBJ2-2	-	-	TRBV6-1	CASSDQGRGTGELFF	TGTGCCAGCAGTGACCAGGGGCGAGGTACCGGGGAGCTGTTTTTT
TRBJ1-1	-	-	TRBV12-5	CASGFGPKDRQNTEAFF	TGTGCTAGTGGTTTCGGTCCCAAAGACAGGCAGAACACTGAAGCTTTCTTT
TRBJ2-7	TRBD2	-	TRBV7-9	CASSPSGGTPYEQYF	TGTGCCAGCAGCCCATCGGGGGGGACTCCCTACGAGCAGTACTTC